This TCR beta chain was captured in a study of T cells in Graves' hyperthyroidism and ophthalmopathy. Patients having uncontrolled infection, another autoimmune disease, pregnancy or lactation were not included. Diagnostic assessment was based on clinical symptoms, serum thyroxine and TRAb, thyroid ultrasound and orbital computed tomography. The TCR beta CDR3 regions underwent amplification using RNA transcripts as the source. Primed by the HTBI set, a first-round RT-PCR was run on the TCR CDR3. One entry per CDR3 protein, called by TCRdb with MiXCR from the multiplex PCR reads. The sample carries around 350,000 distinct CDR3 sequences, 12% to 15% recorded once. This clonotype was detected many times. As yet, its antigen is unknown. Regarding the study as a whole: In the analysis, a 13 V-J model separated ophthalmopathy from stable hyperthyroidism.

Input material: blood. The clonotype was recovered from a woman between 55 and 75 years old with Graves' ophthalmopathy.

The CDR3 coding sequence is TGTGCCAGCAGCTTAGGGGGACAGCTGAGACGCACCATATATTTT. Protein sequence: CASSLGGQLRRTIYF. The chain combines TRBV11-2 with TRBJ1-3; the match to TRBD1 covers 7 bases. Unmatched junction bases numbered 9, after V lost 1 base and J lost 9 bases. Germline CDR1 reads SGHAT; CDR2 reads FQNNGV. This CDR3 comprises 15 residues.